Listed here are 32 T cell receptor beta chains from one sample, sequenced in a study of blood T cell repertoires in COVID-19. Profiled with immunoSEQ multiplex PCR; TCRdb holds only in-frame clones, not every one. The sample holds hundreds of thousands of clones, around 90% seen once. The sample consisted of PBMCs or T cells enriched from blood (not recorded which). The receptors here all came from a woman in her thirties or forties who had recovered from COVID-19.

The gene calls are TRBV9 and TRBJ2-2; TRBD2 matches at 11 bases. The germline gives CDR1 SGDLS, CDR2 YYNGEE. V was pared by 0 bases and J by 1 base, with 5 bases of the junction left unmatched. This CDR3 contains 18 residues. CDR3 nucleotide sequence: TGTGCCAGCAGCGTAGGACTAGCGGGACAAAAGAACACCGGGGAGCTGTTTTTT. Protein: CASSVGLAGQKNTGELFF.

V gene TRBV2 combines with J gene TRBJ2-1; D call uncertain. The CDR3 is 15 residues long. CDR1 and CDR2 from the germline V gene are SNHLY and FYNNEI. The V end was cut by 2 bases, the J end by 2 bases, with 10 bases between. The chain's CDR3 is CASSEYTETYNEQFF. CDR3 in DNA: TGTGCCAGCAGTGAATACACAGAAACCTACAATGAGCAGTTCTTC.

On this clone: Other nucleotide sequences in the sample specify the same CDR3. V is TRBV18 and J is TRBJ1-1; no reliable D call. CDR1 is KGHSH, CDR2 LQKENI, per germline. The germline V and J ends were trimmed by 1 base and 1 base, with 10 bases remaining between them. This CDR3 region has 15 residues. The CDR3: CASSPLDSQNTEAFF. CDR3 DNA: TGTGCCAGCTCACCACTGGACTCCCAGAACACTGAAGCTTTCTTT. Complete variable domain (other parts from reference TRBV18 and TRBJ1-1): NAGVMQNPRHLVRRRGQEARLRCSPMKGHSHVYWYRQLPEEGLKFMVYLQKENIIDESGMPKERFSAEFPKEGPSILRIQQVVRGDSAAYFCASSPLDSQNTEAFFGQGTRLTVV.

V is TRBV28 and J is TRBJ2-7; maybe TRBD2 (6 bases). V lost 5 bases to trimming and J lost 4 bases, with 21 bases between them. The CDR3 has 16 amino acids. CDR1 is MDHEN, CDR2 SYDVKM, per germline. The CDR3 region is CASSTTSAGGPYEQYF. The CDR3 bases are TGTGCCAGCAGTACAACATCAGCAGGAGGGCCTTACGAGCAGTACTTC.

The genes are TRBV25-1 and TRBJ2-1; D is undetermined. The V end was cut by 1 base, the J end by 8 bases, with 9 bases between. Germline V gene data show CDR1 as MGHDK and CDR2 as SYGVNS. The CDR3 totals 13 residues. CDR3 coding DNA: TGTGCCAGCAGTGAATCCCTAGTGGATGAGCAGTTCTTC. Residues: CASSESLVDEQFF.

The gene calls are TRBV7-3 and TRBJ2-1; 11 bases map to TRBD2. Germline V gene lookup returns CDR1 SGHTA and CDR2 FQGTGA. J lost 3 bases, V lost 5 bases, and 6 bases had no gene match. There are 16 residues in the CDR3. CDR3 sequence reads: CASSIAGGVGYNEQFF. The CDR3, as DNA: TGTGCCAGCAGCATAGCGGGAGGGGTGGGCTACAATGAGCAGTTCTTC.

The chain employs TRBV4-2 and TRBJ1-2, with D uncertain. The length of the CDR3 is 14 residues. Deletions cut 1 base from V and 2 bases from J, with 8 bases between. Per the germline V gene, CDR1 is LGHNA and CDR2 is YNFKEQ. CDR3 bases: TGTGCCAGCAGCCAAGTTATAGCAAACTATGGCTACACCTTC. It yields the protein CASSQVIANYGYTF.

V usage is TRBV2 and J usage is TRBJ1-4, with 12 bases identical to TRBD1. Unmatched junction bases numbered 12, after V lost 5 bases and J lost 5 bases. The germline CDR1 and CDR2 sequences are SNHLY and FYNNEI. This CDR3 has 18 amino acids. CDR3 coding DNA: TGTGCCAGCAGTTACACCGGGACAGGGGGCTCTAAAAATGAAAAACTGTTTTTT. As protein: CASSYTGTGGSKNEKLFF. Variable domain in full (rest from reference TRBV2 and TRBJ1-4): EPEVTQTPSHQVTQMGQEVILRCVPISNHLYFYWYRQILGQKVEFLVSFYNNEISEKSEIFDDQFSVERPDGSNFTLKIRSTKLEDSAMYFCASSYTGTGGSKNEKLFFGSGTQLSVL.

This sequence joins TRBV2 and TRBJ2-1; TRBD2 aligns across 16 bases. The CDR3 runs to 18 residues. The trim removed 3 bases at V and 0 bases at J, leaving 2 bases unmatched. CDR1 SNHLY and CDR2 FYNNEI come from the germline V gene. CDR3 sequence: CASSEGLAGGPSYNEQFF. CDR3 sequence (DNA): TGTGCCAGCAGTGAGGGACTAGCGGGAGGGCCCTCCTACAATGAGCAGTTCTTC.

The rearrangement links TRBV18 to TRBJ2-2; TRBD1 matches 7 bases. J gave up 5 bases and V 6 bases, and 9 bases lay outside the gene matches. The CDR3 extends over 15 amino acids. Per germline, CDR1 KGHSH and CDR2 LQKENI. The DNA of the CDR3 is TGTGCCAGCTCGTTAACAGGGGAGAGGACCGGGGAGCTGTTTTTT. Residues: CASSLTGERTGELFF.

This clone appeared once. V usage is TRBV6-5 and J usage is TRBJ2-3; D is possibly TRBD2 (5 bases). The CDR3 covers 14 residues. Trimming stripped 5 bases from V and 5 bases from J, with 14 bases between. The germline gives CDR1 MNHEY, CDR2 SVGAGI. The CDR3 here is CASSRRDRKDTQYF. The CDR3 region has the DNA TGTGCCAGCAGTAGACGGGATCGGAAAGATACGCAGTATTTT.

This clone was detected once. V is TRBV6-5 and J is TRBJ2-2; 7 bases agree with TRBD2. Germline V lookup: CDR1 MNHEY, CDR2 SVGAGI. The junction had 5 bases not matched to a gene; V was cut back by 0 bases and J by 4 bases. The CDR3 consists of 16 residues. CDR3 in amino acids: CASSYSGGEGTGELFF. For the CDR3, the DNA is TGTGCCAGCAGTTACTCGGGAGGGGAGGGCACCGGGGAGCTGTTTTTT.

This sequence joins TRBV7-9 and TRBJ1-3; D unclear. The CDR3 is made up of 12 amino acids. The V end lost 5 bases, the J end lost 0 bases, and 2 bases lay between the germline ends. Per germline, CDR1 SEHNR and CDR2 FQNEAQ (reference sequence). The CDR3 DNA reads TGTGCCAGCAGCCTCTCTGGAAACACCATATATTTT. Amino acids: CASSLSGNTIYF.

This chain connects TRBV28 to TRBJ2-1; 10 bases map to TRBD2. Germline trimming cut 3 bases from V and 6 bases from J; bases unmatched to any gene: 8. Looked up from germline, CDR1 is MDHEN and CDR2 is SYDVKM. This CDR3 region has 16 residues. The CDR3 is CASSFDVASGSNEQFF. DNA for the CDR3: TGTGCCAGCAGTTTCGACGTGGCTAGCGGGAGCAATGAGCAGTTCTTC.

As for this clone: This sample also contains other DNA sequences that code for the same CDR3. The chain has TRBV28 and TRBJ2-7; D unclear. V lost 5 bases, J lost 0 bases, and 5 bases lay in between. CDR3 length: 12 residues. The germline CDR1 and CDR2 sequences are MDHEN and SYDVKM. CDR3 DNA: TGTGCCAGCAGTCCCCTCTCCTACGAGCAGTACTTC. Amino acids: CASSPLSYEQYF.

The chain is built from TRBV7-3 and TRBJ1-2; 10 nucleotides agree with TRBD1. Germline CDR1 is SGHTA and CDR2 is FQGTGA. The CDR3 sequence is 14 residues long. The J segment lost 6 bases and the V segment lost 5 bases, leaving 6 bases of the junction unmatched. The CDR3 sequence is CASSLDGTGDGYTF. The CDR3 coding sequence is TGTGCCAGCAGCCTAGACGGGACAGGGGATGGCTACACCTTC.

The chain couples TRBV7-8 to TRBJ1-2; 7 positions agree with TRBD1. The V gene's germline CDR1 is SGHVS and CDR2 FQNEAQ. The length of the CDR3 is 15 residues. Losses at the gene ends were 5 bases for V and 6 bases for J; bases not matched to a gene: 12. DNA of the CDR3: TGTGCCAGCAGCCCCCGGACAGGAATGATAGATGGCTACACCTTC. Translation gives CASSPRTGMIDGYTF. Based on the CDR3 plus reference TRBV7-8 and TRBJ1-2, the full variable domain is GAGVSQSPRYKVAKRGQDVALRCDPISGHVSLFWYQQALGQGPEFLTYFQNEAQLDKSGLPSDRFFAERPEGSVSTLKIQRTQQEDSAVYLCASSPRTGMIDGYTFGSGTRLTVV.

The chain couples TRBV6-6 to TRBJ1-5, with 8 bases identical to TRBD1. V shed 5 bases and J 0 bases; nucleotides not matched to a gene: 9. Germline V CDR1 and CDR2: MNHNY, SVGAGI (reference sequence). The CDR3 has 17 residues. CDR3 nucleotides: TGTGCCAGCAGTCACCCAGACAGGGGTCATAGCAATCAGCCCCAGCATTTT. It translates to CASSHPDRGHSNQPQHF.

The chain recombines TRBV30 with TRBJ2-1, with D possibly matching TRBD2 (6 bases). The CDR3 is made up of 16 amino acids. The V end lost 3 bases, the J end lost 9 bases, and 24 bases lay between the germline ends. CDR1 and CDR2 from the germline V gene are GTSNPN and SVGIG (reference sequence). The CDR3 nucleotides are TGTGCCTGGAGCCCACCGCGGGGACTTGGCGGTCGTGAGCAGTTCTTC. Residues: CAWSPPRGLGGREQFF.

The CDR3 bases are TGTGCCAGCAGCTGGGGGGGGACTAGCGGGCTTGACGAGCAGTACTTC. The encoded protein is CASSWGGTSGLDEQYF. V is TRBV7-2 and J is TRBJ2-7, with 12 bases that match TRBD2. From germline, CDR1 is SGHTA and CDR2 FQGNSA. The CDR3 has 16 amino acids. With V trimmed by 4 bases and J by 5 bases, 9 bases remained unmatched.

The V gene is TRBV7-2, the J gene TRBJ2-1; tentatively, D is TRBD2 (7 bases). CDR1 is SGHTA and CDR2 is FQGNSA in the germline V gene. Deletions cut 6 bases from V and 0 bases from J, with 9 bases between. CDR3 length equals 14 residues. The CDR3 sequence: CASRRGGSYNEQFF. CDR3 sequence (DNA): TGTGCCAGCAGGAGGGGGGGCTCCTACAATGAGCAGTTCTTC.

J is TRBJ1-4 and V is TRBV5-4, with TRBD1 matching 10 bases. Germline trimming cut 4 bases from V and 5 bases from J; bases unmatched to any gene: 5. CDR1 is SGHNT, CDR2 YYREEE, per germline (reference sequence). The CDR3 contains 15 residues. CDR3 sequence reads: CASSLGQGSNEKLFF. The CDR3, as DNA: TGTGCCAGCAGCCTGGGACAGGGGTCGAATGAAAAACTGTTTTTT.

The chain recombines TRBV28 with TRBJ1-5; D ambiguous. CDR1 is MDHEN and CDR2 is SYDVKM in the germline V gene. The CDR3 length is 15 residues. V lost 6 bases and J 9 bases, leaving 21 bases between the germline ends. CDR3 nucleotides: TGTGCCAGCAGCCCCCGGGGTTTAGCGCCTCGGCCCCAGCATTTT. Translated, it gives CASSPRGLAPRPQHF.

The V and J genes are TRBV5-6 and TRBJ2-3, with 9 bases that match TRBD1. J lost 1 base, V lost 2 bases, and 5 bases had no gene match. The CDR3 has 16 amino acids. Germline CDR1 reads SGHDT; CDR2 reads YYEEEE. The CDR3 spells CASSFGTGTRTDTQYF. CDR3 coding DNA: TGTGCCAGCAGCTTCGGGACAGGGACTCGCACAGATACGCAGTATTTT.

The chain couples TRBV5-1 to TRBJ2-1; D is possibly TRBD1 (5 bases). The V and J ends lost 4 bases and 3 bases respectively, with 14 bases between them. Germline CDR1 SGHRS, CDR2 YFSETQ. CDR3 length equals 15 residues. The DNA for the CDR3 is TGCGCCAGCAGCACCCCCGTGACAGACTACAATGAGCAGTTCTTC. Its translation is CASSTPVTDYNEQFF.

The gene calls are TRBV19 and TRBJ2-4, with 8 bases that match TRBD2. Germline V gene data show CDR1 as LNHDA and CDR2 as SQIVND (reference sequence). With V trimmed by 0 bases and J by 7 bases, 2 bases remained unmatched. The CDR3 contains 14 residues. CDR3 nucleotide sequence: TGTGCCAGTAGTATAGAGTGGACTAGCAACATTCAGTACTTC. This gives the protein CASSIEWTSNIQYF.

The rearrangement uses TRBV19 and TRBJ1-5; possible D gene TRBD1, 6 bases. The CDR3 runs to 15 residues. Germline loops: CDR1 LNHDA, CDR2 SQIVND (reference sequence). Trimming pared 3 bases from V and 6 bases from J, leaving 15 bases between. CDR3 sequence: CASSIAGAAGQPQHF. CDR3 coding DNA: TGTGCCAGTAGTATCGCGGGGGCGGCGGGTCAGCCCCAGCATTTT.

The chain joins TRBV27 to TRBJ1-2; 7 nucleotides agree with TRBD1. The CDR3 sequence is 14 residues long. Germline V lookup: CDR1 MNHEY, CDR2 SMNVEV (reference sequence). V lost 3 bases and J lost 8; bases outside the gene matches: 9. CDR3 amino acids: CASSFQDRAQGYTF. The CDR3 region has the DNA TGTGCCAGCAGTTTCCAAGACAGGGCCCAGGGCTACACCTTC.

The V call is TRBV19, the J call TRBJ1-2; 8 positions agree with TRBD1. Trimming at V came to 6 bases and at J to 4 bases, leaving 4 bases not matched to a gene. The CDR3 sequence is 13 residues long. Germline V gene data show CDR1 as LNHDA and CDR2 as SQIVND (reference sequence). CDR3 in DNA: TGTGCCAGTAGAGGGACAGGCGCCTATGGCTACACCTTC. Protein product: CASRGTGAYGYTF.

The rearrangement uses TRBV3-1 (or the pseudogene TRBV3-2) and TRBJ2-7; no firm D call. The CDR3 spans 15 residues. Trimming took 0 bases from V and 0 from J, leaving 9 bases between them. Germline V lookup: CDR1 LGHDT, CDR2 YNNKEL (reference sequence). CDR3 sequence reads: CASSQDVVVSYEQYF. CDR3 sequence (DNA): TGTGCCAGCAGCCAAGATGTGGTAGTCTCCTACGAGCAGTACTTC.

Regarding this clone: Other nucleotide sequences from this sample produce the same CDR3. The V gene is TRBV4-1, the J gene TRBJ2-2, with a possible D match to TRBD1 (5 bases). The V and J ends lost 5 bases and 4 bases respectively, with 8 bases between them. Germline CDR1 MGHRA, CDR2 YSYEKL. The length of the CDR3 is 13 residues. In DNA, the CDR3 is TGCGCCAGCAGCAGGACACTCACCGGGGAGCTGTTTTTT. Its protein is CASSRTLTGELFF.

The chain joins TRBV7-2 to TRBJ1-1, with D possibly TRBD1 on 5 matching bases. CDR1 SGHTA and CDR2 FQGNSA come from the germline V gene. The CDR3 spans 13 residues. The V gene lost 1 base and the J gene lost 10 bases, with 13 bases spanning the gap. CDR3 residues: CASSLGMTGGAFF. The CDR3 region has the DNA TGTGCCAGCAGCTTAGGGATGACCGGGGGAGCTTTCTTT.